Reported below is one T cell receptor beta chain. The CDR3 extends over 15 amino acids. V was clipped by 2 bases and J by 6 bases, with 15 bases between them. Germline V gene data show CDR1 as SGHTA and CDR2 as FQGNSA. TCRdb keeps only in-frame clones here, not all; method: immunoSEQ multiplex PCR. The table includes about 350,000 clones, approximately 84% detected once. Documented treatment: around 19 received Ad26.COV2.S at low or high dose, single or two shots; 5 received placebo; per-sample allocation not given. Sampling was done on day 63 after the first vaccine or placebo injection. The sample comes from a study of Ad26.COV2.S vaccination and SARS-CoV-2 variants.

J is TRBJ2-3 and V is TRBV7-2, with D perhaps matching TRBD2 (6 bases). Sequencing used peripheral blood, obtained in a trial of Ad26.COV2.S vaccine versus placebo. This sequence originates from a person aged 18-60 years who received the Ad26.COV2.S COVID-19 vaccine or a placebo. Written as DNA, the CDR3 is TGTGCCAGCAGCTTACGGGGACTGGCCCGGGATACGCAGTATTTT. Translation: CASSLRGLARDTQYF.